This paragraph reports one T cell receptor (beta chain). Its specific antigen is unknown. Nothing much larger sits one base from this clone, and base qualities are not available. The data were obtained in a study of blood T cell repertoires in COVID-19 (dated by TCRdb to 2020 to 2021). For the study in its entirety: Samples from collaborators originated in the United States, Italy and Spain and spanned both the acute and convalescent phases of COVID-19. The material from the prospective study consisted of cDNA or gDNA derived from T cells, B-cell-depleted T cells, or PBMCs. The samples were drawn from the first 160 participants of the ongoing ImmuneRACE study and from 1,254 subjects provided by 6 global collaborators. HLA class I and class II types, where available, came from metadata supplied by the sample provider rather than from assay-based typing. Deeply sampled blood TCRbeta repertoires from subjects exposed to, actively infected with, or recovered from COVID-19 were included in the dataset. Sample metadata almost always included a de-identified subject ID, COVID-19 status, age in years and sex. A freely available public database, intended as a resource for researchers studying the immune response to SARS-CoV-2, is where the repertoires were released.

On the study overall, not on this receptor specifically: The quantity of clinical and demographic metadata differed by source and by participant and was supplied without curation.

Collaborating institutions collected whole blood in K2EDTA tubes following their own protocols. For TCRbeta analysis, collaborator samples were shipped as frozen whole blood, as isolated PBMCs, or as DNA extracted from either sample type. The immunoSEQ Assay, a bias-controlled multiplex PCR, was used to amplify TCRbeta CDR3 regions from genomic DNA. The paper's data handling went like this. The number of nucleated cells in each sample was estimated from the amplification of reference gene primers within the assay. To quantify the absolute abundance of each unique TCRbeta CDR3 rearrangement, sequence reads were collapsed and filtered. Productive Simpson clonality was computed per sample as the square root of Simpson's diversity index over productive rearrangements. TCRdb provides this immuneACCESS table in a form limited to in-frame rearrangements. Some clones are lacking; in checked studies, under half of them reflect an unresolved V gene, and why the rest are absent is not known. The D gene and trimming were derived from the DNA, and the V and J assignments and clone size from that table. A total of fewer than 150,000 clones appear in this sample, around four fifths of them only once. The top ten clonotypes cover 10% to 15% of the sample.

The CDR3 has 15 amino acids, counting the end cysteine and phenylalanine. CDR3 DNA is the only sequence kept; it has 45 bases, read in frame from the first base. Trimming removed 3 bases from V and 10 bases from J; the gene matches leave 12 bases unexplained. For CDR1 and CDR2, the germline V gene lists SGDLS and YYNGEE. This TCR was sampled from a human donor in a cohort sampled during active COVID-19. The sequenced sample consisted of peripheral blood. Here the chain combines TRBV9 and TRBJ1-3; a stretch of 8 junction bases matches TRBD1. The encoded CDR3 is CASSAQGGDFGTIYF. The nucleotide sequence is TGTGCCAGCAGCGCACAGGGGGGAGACTTTGGGACCATATATTTT.